What follows are 27 T cell receptor beta chains derived from one specimen sequenced in a study of blood T cell repertoires in COVID-19. Here immunoSEQ multiplex PCR was the method, and the copy in TCRdb shows in-frame clones only, minus some. The sample consists of 330,000 or so clones, more than 85% of them appearing once. The sequencing input was PBMCs or T cells enriched from blood (not recorded which). The receptor set was obtained from a woman in her 30s who had recovered from COVID-19.

V and J are TRBV20-1 and TRBJ2-2, with D possibly TRBD2 on 6 matching bases. Germline V gene sequence: CDR1 DFQATT, CDR2 SNEGSKA (reference sequence). This CDR3 comprises 15 residues. Trimming left V 3 bases short and J 1 base short, with 12 bases between. The CDR3 DNA reads as TGCAGTGCTAGTGGCTGGCGGGAGAACACCGGGGAGCTGTTTTTT. Translation gives CSASGWRENTGELFF.

The chain uses TRBV4-1 and TRBJ1-6; 7 positions match TRBD1. The V and J ends lost 5 bases and 9 bases, in that order; junction bases with no gene match: 7. Germline V gives CDR1 MGHRA, CDR2 YSYEKL. The CDR3 contains 14 residues. In DNA form, the CDR3 reads TGCGCCAGCAGCACCGACAGGGCAGGTTCACCCCTCCACTTT. Protein: CASSTDRAGSPLHF.

The CDR3 is CASSSGSGSGPQHF. DNA of the CDR3: TGCGCCAGCAGCTCGGGATCGGGGTCCGGGCCCCAGCATTTT. The chain has TRBV5-1 and TRBJ1-5, with D hard to call. Trimming pared 3 bases from V and 9 bases from J, leaving 16 bases between. This CDR3 comprises 14 residues. The germline V gene has CDR1 SGHRS and CDR2 YFSETQ. Combining the CDR3 with reference TRBV5-1 and TRBJ1-5 gives the whole variable domain KAGVTQTPRYLIKTRGQQVTLSCSPISGHRSVSWYQQTPGQGLQFLFEYFSETQRNKGNFPGRFSGRQFSNSRSEMNVSTLELGDSALYLCASSSGSGSGPQHFGDGTRLSIL.

The rearrangement uses TRBV5-1 and TRBJ1-1; 11 bases fit TRBD1. Unmatched junction bases numbered 10, after V lost 4 bases and J lost 8 bases. This CDR3 has 15 amino acids. Germline CDR1 and CDR2: SGHRS and YFSETQ. The CDR3 protein is CASSPRTGGLYEAFF. The CDR3 nucleotides read TGCGCCAGCAGCCCTCGGACAGGGGGCCTCTACGAAGCTTTCTTT.

V usage is TRBV5-6 and J usage is TRBJ1-2; no definite D call. The CDR3 covers 12 residues. Germline V gives CDR1 SGHDT, CDR2 YYEEEE. Trimming shortened V by 0 bases and J by 5 bases, and 5 bases separated the two germline ends. DNA for the CDR3: TGTGCCAGCAGCTTGGCCCCTTATGGCTACACCTTC. Translated: CASSLAPYGYTF.

The V call is TRBV7-2, the J call TRBJ2-7; D is unclear. Germline CDR1 and CDR2: SGHTA and FQGNSA. V lost 5 bases, J lost 3 bases, and 8 bases lay in between. The CDR3 is 12 residues long. This CDR3 is CASSPLLYEQYF. The CDR3 bases are TGTGCCAGCAGCCCCCTTCTCTACGAGCAGTACTTC. The whole variable domain, filled in from reference TRBV7-2 and TRBJ2-7, reads GAGVSQSPSNKVTEKGKDVELRCDPISGHTALYWYRQSLGQGLEFLIYFQGNSAPDKSGLPSDRFSAERTGGSVSTLTIQRTQQEDSAVYLCASSPLLYEQYFGPGTRLTVT.

This chain links TRBV7-9 with TRBJ1-1; 7 bases are shared with TRBD1. The V gene end was trimmed by 1 base and the J gene end by 3 bases; junction bases not matched to a gene: 8. Germline V gene sequence: CDR1 SEHNR, CDR2 FQNEAQ (reference sequence). The CDR3 has 16 residues. The CDR3 here is CASSLGLGGQDTEAFF. Here the CDR3 DNA reads TGTGCCAGCAGCTTAGGGTTAGGGGGCCAGGACACTGAAGCTTTCTTT.

The V gene is TRBV15, the J gene TRBJ2-3; TRBD1 matches 7 bases. CDR1 and CDR2 from the germline V gene are LNHNV and YYDKDF (reference sequence). The V and J ends lost 2 bases and 2 bases, in that order; junction bases with no gene match: 10. CDR3 length: 17 amino acids. The DNA for the CDR3 is TGTGCCACCAGCAGACTTACGACAGGGAGACTCACAGATACGCAGTATTTT. Protein: CATSRLTTGRLTDTQYF.

The rearrangement uses TRBV28 and TRBJ2-5; weak D call: TRBD1 (8 bases). V was shortened by 6 bases and J by 4 bases, with 15 bases between the two germline ends. CDR3 length: 14 amino acids. The germline CDR1 and CDR2 sequences are MDHEN and SYDVKM. The CDR3 DNA reads TGTGCCAGCAGATCTACAGGGGGGGGAGAGACCCAGTACTTC. Translation: CASRSTGGGETQYF.

The rearrangement joins TRBV7-9 to TRBJ1-1; D is unclear. The CDR3 sequence is 15 residues long. V lost 5 bases and J lost 3, with 16 bases in between. Germline loops: CDR1 SEHNR, CDR2 FQNEAQ (reference sequence). CDR3 loop: CASSHPVMRDTEAFF. As DNA, the CDR3 is TGTGCCAGCAGCCACCCCGTGATGAGGGACACTGAAGCTTTCTTT.

The rearrangement uses TRBV7-2 and TRBJ2-4; D perhaps matches TRBD2 (5 bases). V was clipped by 5 bases and J by 0 bases, with 5 bases between them. The CDR3 length is 13 residues. Germline lookup yields CDR1 SGHTA and CDR2 FQGNSA. The chain's CDR3 is CASSGLAKNIQYF. CDR3 sequence (DNA): TGTGCCAGCAGCGGACTAGCCAAAAACATTCAGTACTTC.

J is TRBJ2-5 and V is TRBV4-1; 9 bases match TRBD2. The CDR3 is made up of 16 amino acids. Unmatched junction bases numbered 5, after V lost 0 bases and J lost 3 bases. Germline CDR1 and CDR2: MGHRA and YSYEKL. Here the CDR3 DNA reads TGCGCCAGCAGCCAAGAAGGAGCGGGAGGTGAAGAGACCCAGTACTTC. Its protein product is CASSQEGAGGEETQYF.

V gene TRBV10-3 combines with J gene TRBJ1-5; D might be TRBD1 (5 bases). Germline V gene data show CDR1 as ENHRY and CDR2 as SYGVKD. Trimming left V 2 bases short and J 5 bases short, with 7 bases between. The CDR3 totals 13 residues. DNA for the CDR3: TGTGCCATCAGTGAGAGGGGTGATCAGCCCCAGCATTTT. Encoded protein: CAISERGDQPQHF.

As regards this clone: Just one base apart from a much larger clone, this may be a read error. The rearrangement joins TRBV11-2 to TRBJ1-1; 9 bases agree with TRBD1. CDR3 length: 13 amino acids. CDR1 SGHAT and CDR2 FQNNGV come from the germline V gene. V lost 6 bases, J lost 4 bases, and 3 bases stayed unmatched. The CDR3 DNA sequence: TGTGCCAGCAGACCGACAGGGGGCACTGAAGCTTTCTTT. As protein: CASRPTGGTEAFF.

CDR3 sequence reads: CASSFFGSEQYF. DNA of the CDR3: TGTGCCAGCAGTTTCTTCGGGTCCGAGCAGTACTTC. This chain connects TRBV2 to TRBJ2-7, with no clear D. The length of the CDR3 is 12 residues. Germline CDR1 is SNHLY and CDR2 is FYNNEI. With 5 bases removed from V and 6 bases from J, the gap between germline ends came to 11 bases.

This clone has only one observation. Other DNA variants within this sample encode the same CDR3. The chain couples TRBV3-1 (or the pseudogene TRBV3-2) to TRBJ1-2; weak D call: TRBD1 (5 bases). The CDR3 loop spans 14 amino acids. V was pared by 1 base and J by 2 bases, with 8 bases between. In germline, CDR1 is LGHDT, CDR2 YNNKEL (reference sequence). This CDR3 reads CASSQGQTNYGYTF. As DNA, the CDR3 is TGTGCCAGCAGCCAAGGACAGACCAACTATGGCTACACCTTC.

J is TRBJ1-2 and V is TRBV9, with 9 bases lining up with TRBD1. The CDR3 is 14 amino acids. Trimming removed 3 bases from V and 4 bases from J; junction bases left unmatched: 4. Germline CDR1 and CDR2: SGDLS and YYNGEE. The CDR3 is CASSAGQGTYGYTF. CDR3 DNA sequence: TGTGCCAGCAGCGCCGGACAGGGGACCTATGGCTACACCTTC. The full variable domain, with the rest looked up from reference TRBV9 and TRBJ1-2, is DSGVTQTPKHLITATGQRVTLRCSPRSGDLSVYWYQQSLDQGLQFLIQYYNGEERAKGNILERFSAQQFPDLHSELNLSSLELGDSALYFCASSAGQGTYGYTFGSGTRLTVV.

The rearrangement joins TRBV28 to TRBJ2-1; 8 positions match TRBD2. Trimming removed 7 bases from V and 1 base from J; junction bases left unmatched: 9. This CDR3 spans 16 amino acids. Germline CDR1 reads MDHEN; CDR2 reads SYDVKM. The chain's CDR3 is CASTGGRTASYNEQFF. The DNA of the CDR3 is TGTGCCAGCACGGGCGGGAGGACGGCATCCTACAATGAGCAGTTCTTC.

This clone was found once. The chain couples TRBV5-1 to TRBJ2-7; 8 bases match TRBD1. CDR1 is SGHRS and CDR2 is YFSETQ in the germline V gene. The trim removed 4 bases at V and 3 bases at J, leaving 6 bases unmatched. The CDR3 totals 14 residues. DNA of the CDR3: TGCGCCAGCAGCCCGAGGACAGGGAACTACGAGCAGTACTTC. This translates into CASSPRTGNYEQYF.

This clone was counted only a few times. The chain combines TRBV9 with TRBJ2-7, with D possibly TRBD2 on 5 matching bases. The CDR3 has 13 residues. The germline V and J ends were trimmed by 2 bases and 6 bases, with 12 bases remaining between them. Germline V gene data show CDR1 as SGDLS and CDR2 as YYNGEE. For the CDR3, the DNA is TGTGCCAGCAGCGTCGGGGTTCGGGCCGAGCAGTACTTC. It codes for CASSVGVRAEQYF.

In its sample, this clone was seen a few times. The chain links TRBV19 to TRBJ1-1; D may be TRBD1 (5 bases). CDR1 LNHDA and CDR2 SQIVND come from the germline V gene (reference sequence). This CDR3 contains 15 residues. With 7 bases removed from V and 1 base from J, the gap between germline ends came to 16 bases. The CDR3 is CASTPGMTSNTEAFF. CDR3 coding DNA: TGTGCCAGTACACCAGGGATGACCTCGAACACTGAAGCTTTCTTT.

This clone has a single count. The chain carries TRBV28 and TRBJ2-3; 14 bases are shared with TRBD2. V shed 4 bases and J 6 bases; nucleotides not matched to a gene: 3. The germline V gene has CDR1 MDHEN and CDR2 SYDVKM. CDR3 length equals 15 residues. CDR3 sequence reads: CASSSWTSGRDTQYF. The CDR3 DNA reads as TGTGCCAGCAGTTCATGGACTAGCGGGAGGGATACGCAGTATTTT.

V and J are TRBV7-9 and TRBJ2-7; 8 nucleotides match TRBD2. The germline V gene encodes CDR1 SEHNR and CDR2 FQNEAQ (reference sequence). The CDR3 length is 15 residues. Trimming cost V 5 bases and J 0 bases; bases outside gene matches: 6. The CDR3 nucleotides are TGTGCCAGCAGCCCCGGGGGGGACCTCTCCTACGAGCAGTACTTC. It codes for CASSPGGDLSYEQYF. The full variable domain, with the rest looked up from reference TRBV7-9 and TRBJ2-7, is DTGVSQNPRHKITKRGQNVTFRCDPISEHNRLYWYRQTLGQGPEFLTYFQNEAQLEKSRLLSDRFSAERPKGSFSTLEIQRTEQGDSAMYLCASSPGGDLSYEQYFGPGTRLTVT.

The V and J genes are TRBV7-9 and TRBJ2-5; 7 bases are a match to TRBD1. J was trimmed by 2 bases and V by 5 bases; bases with no gene match: 14. Looked up from germline, CDR1 is SEHNR and CDR2 is FQNEAQ (reference sequence). The CDR3 loop spans 17 amino acids. The CDR3 DNA is TGTGCCAGCAGCCGGGACAGAGCACTGAGGTCGCAAGAGACCCAGTACTTC. It specifies CASSRDRALRSQETQYF.

V is TRBV4-2 and J is TRBJ2-3; 10 nucleotides line up with TRBD1. The trim removed 1 base at V and 9 bases at J, leaving 7 bases unmatched. This CDR3 contains 15 residues. Germline CDR1 LGHNA, CDR2 YNFKEQ. CDR3 sequence (DNA): TGTGCCAGCAGCCAAGCCACAGGACAGGGGGGCACGCAGTATTTT. Protein sequence: CASSQATGQGGTQYF.

This clone appeared once. The rearrangement joins TRBV11-3 to TRBJ2-5; 7 nucleotides line up with TRBD1. The CDR3 is 14 residues long. V shed 6 bases, J shed 2 bases, and the junction held 6 bases outside the gene matches. Germline values: CDR1 SGHNT, CDR2 YENEEA. The CDR3 coding sequence is TGTGCCAGCAGTCTAGGGGGCCAGCAAGAGACCCAGTACTTC. This gives the protein CASSLGGQQETQYF.

This clone appeared once. The gene calls are TRBV12-3 or TRBV12-4 and TRBJ1-5; D remains unclear. V was clipped by 3 bases and J by 6 bases, with 9 bases between them. The CDR3 has 13 amino acids. The CDR3 nucleotides are TGTGCCAGCAGTTTTCAGGCGGGTCAGCCCCAGCATTTT. It codes for CASSFQAGQPQHF.